This TCR beta chain was captured in a study of cytomegalovirus exposure and HLA in healthy donors. Germline CDR1 and CDR2: SGHDT and YYEEEE. Trimming shortened V by 1 base and J by 6 bases, and 11 bases separated the two germline ends. The CDR3 covers 13 residues. This clone appeared a single time. Some clones are missing from TCRdb's copy, which holds only in-frame ones; the method was immunoSEQ multiplex PCR. The sample lists 95,000 to 150,000 clones; roughly 90% were seen once. This TCR derives from a woman aged 18-29 years in good health and CMV-seronegative. The V gene is TRBV5-6, the J gene TRBJ2-7; D remains ambiguous. The source material was PBMCs. This CDR3 reads CASSLPSRVEQYF. The CDR3 region has the DNA TGTGCCAGCAGCTTGCCCTCCCGGGTCGAGCAGTACTTC.